The rows below give T cell receptor beta chains drawn from one sample of a study of Ad26.COV2.S vaccination and SARS-CoV-2 variants. Method: immunoSEQ multiplex PCR; TCRdb's copy keeps in-frame clones and lacks some. The repertoire holds about 180,000 clones, roughly 87% seen once, with 5% to 7% in the top ten. The sequencing here drew on peripheral blood, taken after recovery from COVID-19. The receptors originated from a human donor who had recovered from COVID-19. Both conserved end residues are part of each CDR3. A D gene is named only where the DNA matches it firmly. Clone size is stated in some rows and not others, as once, few, many or a class when expanded.

size: few; J: TRBJ2-2; V: TRBV7-9; D: TRBD1; DNA: TGTGCCAGCAACGACAGGGGTTACACCGGGGAGCTGTTTTTT; CDR3: CASNDRGYTGELFF
size: few; J: TRBJ2-7; V: TRBV7-9; D: .; DNA: TGTGCCAGCAGCTTTTCTGAGGGACGGGGAGCCTACGAGCAGTACTTC; CDR3: CASSFSEGRGAYEQYF
size: .; J: TRBJ1-4; V: TRBV5-1; D: TRBD1; DNA: TGCGCCAGCAGGGAGGAATACTCGGGACAGCGTATAATGTTT; CDR3: CASREEYSGQRIMF
size: .; J: TRBJ2-7; V: TRBV6-1; D: .; DNA: TGTGCCAGCAGTGAAGAGGAGACCCGGGGCGAGCAGTACTTC; CDR3: CASSEEETRGEQYF
size: once; J: TRBJ1-5; V: TRBV9; D: .; DNA: TGTGCCAGCAGCGGCCCGGAAGGACAGCCCCAGCATTTT; CDR3: CASSGPEGQPQHF
size: .; J: TRBJ1-6; V: TRBV19; D: TRBD1; DNA: TGTGCCAGTAGTACGTCAGGGGGCGATTCACCCCTCCACTTT; CDR3: CASSTSGGDSPLHF
size: .; J: TRBJ2-1; V: TRBV14; D: .; DNA: TGTGCCAGCAGCCAATACAACAATGAGCAGTTCTTC; CDR3: CASSQYNNEQFF
size: .; J: TRBJ2-5; V: TRBV18; D: .; DNA: TGTGCCAGCTCACCACCTCGAGGGGGAGAGACCCAGTACTTC; CDR3: CASSPPRGGETQYF
size: .; J: TRBJ2-4; V: TRBV30; D: .; DNA: TGTGCCTGGAGTGTGGGGGTAGCCAAAAACATTCAGTACTTC; CDR3: CAWSVGVAKNIQYF
size: .; J: TRBJ2-1; V: TRBV11-2; D: .; DNA: TGTGCCAGCAGCTTAAGGGGCTTGTGGAATGAGCAGTTCTTC; CDR3: CASSLRGLWNEQFF
size: few; J: TRBJ2-5; V: TRBV6-6; D: .; DNA: TGTGCCAGCAGTATCCAAGAGACCCAGTACTTC; CDR3: CASSIQETQYF
size: .; J: TRBJ2-2; V: TRBV6-6; D: TRBD2; DNA: TGTGCCAGCAGTCAAGGACTAGCGAACACCGGGGAGCTGTTTTTT; CDR3: CASSQGLANTGELFF
size: .; J: TRBJ1-3; V: TRBV18; D: .; DNA: TGTGCCAGCTCACCAAGGCAACTTGGAAACACCATATATTTT; CDR3: CASSPRQLGNTIYF
size: .; J: TRBJ1-2; V: TRBV7-2; D: .; DNA: TGTGCCAGCAGCTTAGACCCAGGATCCTATGGCTACACCTTC; CDR3: CASSLDPGSYGYTF
size: .; J: TRBJ1-1; V: TRBV27; D: .; DNA: TGTGCCAGCAGTTTTCTCCCCACCAGGAACACTGAAGCTTTCTTT; CDR3: CASSFLPTRNTEAFF
size: .; J: TRBJ1-3; V: TRBV9; D: .; DNA: TGTGCCAGCAGCCCTGGGGGGGGGCGCGAGAAGGGTATCTCTGGAAACACCATATATTTT; CDR3: CASSPGGGREKGISGNTIYF
size: .; J: TRBJ2-7; V: TRBV5-8; D: .; DNA: TGTGCCAGCAGCCCCGCGGCGGCTTACCTTTCCTACGAGCAGTACTTC; CDR3: CASSPAAAYLSYEQYF
size: .; J: TRBJ1-3; V: TRBV6-5; D: .; DNA: TGTGCCAGCACAAAGGGTGGGCTCTCTGGAAACACCATATATTTT; CDR3: CASTKGGLSGNTIYF
size: .; J: TRBJ2-7; V: TRBV3-1/TRBV3-2; D: TRBD1; DNA: TGTGCCAGCAGCCACGGGACAGGGGGCTCAGGGCAGTACTTC; CDR3: CASSHGTGGSGQYF
size: .; J: TRBJ2-7; V: TRBV6-2/TRBV6-3; D: .; DNA: TGTGCCAGCAGTATACCGCGGGGGCGCCCCTACGAGCAGTACTTC; CDR3: CASSIPRGRPYEQYF
size: .; J: TRBJ1-4; V: TRBV5-1; D: .; DNA: TGCGCCAGCAGCCTGGGGACGGCTGATGAAAAACTGTTTTTT; CDR3: CASSLGTADEKLFF
size: .; J: TRBJ2-3; V: TRBV5-6; D: TRBD2; DNA: TGTGCCAGCAGCTTCCCTAGCGGGGCTGTCACAGATACGCAGTATTTT; CDR3: CASSFPSGAVTDTQYF
size: .; J: TRBJ1-2; V: TRBV2; D: .; DNA: TGTGCCAGCAGTGAAGGACGGGGGACGTATGGCTACACCTTC; CDR3: CASSEGRGTYGYTF
size: .; J: TRBJ2-7; V: TRBV19; D: .; DNA: TGTGCCAGTAGTGCCTCGGACGAGCAGTACTTC; CDR3: CASSASDEQYF
size: .; J: TRBJ2-5; V: TRBV27; D: .; DNA: TGTGCCAGCAGTCCCTACATGGTCCAAGAGACCCAGTACTTC; CDR3: CASSPYMVQETQYF